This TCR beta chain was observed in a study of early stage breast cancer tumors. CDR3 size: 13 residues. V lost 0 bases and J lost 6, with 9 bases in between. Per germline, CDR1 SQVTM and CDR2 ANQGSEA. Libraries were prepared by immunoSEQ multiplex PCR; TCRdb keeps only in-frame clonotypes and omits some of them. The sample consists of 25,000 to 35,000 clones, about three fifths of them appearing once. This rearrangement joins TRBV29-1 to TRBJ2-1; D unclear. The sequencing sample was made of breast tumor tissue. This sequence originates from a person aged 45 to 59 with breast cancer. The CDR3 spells CSVEEMDGNEQFF. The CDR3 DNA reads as TGCAGCGTTGAAGAGATGGACGGCAATGAGCAGTTCTTC.